The entry that follows covers one T cell receptor (beta chain) sequence. Its matching antigen is unknown. The data originate from a study of beta chain features in type 1 diabetes. Study outcomes and limitations: Diminished insertions and augmented deletions at VDJ junctions characterized type 1 diabetes patients.

Of the isolated RNA, all was reverse transcribed, and so the sequenced material was expressed TCRB transcripts. TCRdb keeps only in-frame clones here, not all; method: immunoSEQ multiplex PCR. The profile shows a few hundred thousand clones, 9% to 10% of them singletons. The CDR3 runs to 16 residues. J gave up 3 bases and V 1 base, and 4 bases lay outside the gene matches. Germline V CDR1 and CDR2: LNHNV, YYDKDF (reference sequence). The sequence came from a woman between 18 and 29 years old in good health. The sample consisted of naive CD4+ T cells from blood. The chain combines TRBV15 with TRBJ2-3, with 10 positions matching TRBD2. This CDR3 reads CATSRGTSGPTDTQYF. DNA for the CDR3: TGTGCCACCAGCAGAGGGACTAGCGGCCCTACAGATACGCAGTATTTT.